The entry that follows covers one T cell receptor beta chain sequence. Its cognate antigen is unknown. TCR beta cDNA libraries included unique molecular identifiers. TCRdb fed the PCR reads into MiXCR, producing one record per CDR3 protein. Seen here are about 820,000 distinct CDR3 sequences, about 57% observed once, and the top ten hold approximately 4.3%. This record comes from a study of post-analysis software for immune sequencing data. Study conclusions and caveats: Batch-matched samples strongly co-clustered by F measure. Roughly 5 TRBV segments, TRBV5-6, TRBV5-1 and TRBV20-1 among them, were found more frequent in patients than controls.

Germline V gene lookup returns CDR1 SNHLY and CDR2 FYNNEI. Losses at the gene ends were 6 bases for V and 7 bases for J; bases not matched to a gene: 9. There are 14 residues in the CDR3. This receptor was identified in a girl between 5 and 17 years old with multiple sclerosis. The sequencing input was blood. This chain connects TRBV2 to TRBJ2-5; TRBD1 matches 9 bases. CDR3 nucleotide sequence: TGTGCCAGCAGGGGGACAGGGACGAGTGGGACCCAGTACTTC. Protein sequence: CASRGTGTSGTQYF.